The rows below give T cell receptor beta chains drawn from one sample of a study of cytomegalovirus exposure and HLA in healthy donors. Using immunoSEQ multiplex PCR, the repertoire was profiled, and TCRdb retains in-frame clones only, with some absent. Of 120,000 or so clones in the sample, around 88% were seen once. The source material was PBMCs. The receptors here all came from a man aged 18 to 30 in good health and CMV-seronegative. The CDR3 runs from the conserved cysteine through the conserved F or W. The order of the fields is CDR3 DNA, CDR3 protein, clone size, D gene, J gene, V gene. A D gene is named only where the DNA matches it firmly. Some rows have no size entry. The others give once, few or many, or a class for an expanded clone.

TGTGCCATCACGCAGCTCGGAGGAACTGAAGCTTTCTTT | CAITQLGGTEAFF | few | - | TRBJ1-1 | TRBV10-3
TGTGCCAGCAGGCCCGGGACAGGGCCTCAGAAGGCCCAGTACTTC | CASRPGTGPQKAQYF | - | TRBD1 | TRBJ2-5 | TRBV6-5
TGTGCCTGGACGCAGGGGGACTCCTACGAGCAGTACTTC | CAWTQGDSYEQYF | - | TRBD1 | TRBJ2-7 | TRBV30
TGTGCCAGCAGCCCCCGGACGTGGCAGGGCGGTGTCTATGGCTACACCTTC | CASSPRTWQGGVYGYTF | - | - | TRBJ1-2 | TRBV27
TGTGCCAGCAGTGAGTTAGGGAGTAATGAGCAGTTCTTC | CASSELGSNEQFF | - | - | TRBJ2-1 | TRBV6-4
TGCAGCGTTGAGACTCATAACTATGGCTACACCTTC | CSVETHNYGYTF | once | - | TRBJ1-2 | TRBV29-1
TGTGCCAGCAGCCTACCGGGACAGGCTTCCTACGAGCAGTACTTC | CASSLPGQASYEQYF | - | TRBD1 | TRBJ2-7 | TRBV7-9
TGTGCCAGCAGTTCGCCCGGGACAGGTTACCACGAGCAGTACTTC | CASSSPGTGYHEQYF | - | TRBD1 | TRBJ2-7 | TRBV28
TGTGCCAGCAAGTTTGGCAGTGGCGAAAAACTGTTTTTT | CASKFGSGEKLFF | - | - | TRBJ1-4 | TRBV25-1
TGCAGCGTTGGGGCAGCCTACGAGCAGTACTTC | CSVGAAYEQYF | - | - | TRBJ2-7 | TRBV29-1
TGTGCCAGCAGTAGGGGGCTGGGTATTCAGCCCCAGCATTTT | CASSRGLGIQPQHF | - | TRBD1 | TRBJ1-5 | TRBV28